This is a list of T cell receptor beta chains from one sample in a study of CD8+CD57+ T cells in acquired aplastic anemia. TCRdb used MiXCR to reprocess the reads, holding one entry per CDR3 protein. Found here are under 500,000 distinct CDR3 sequences, less than 35% of them singletons; the top ten hold 0.8% to 0.85%. The specimen sequenced was sorted CD4+, CD8+, or CD8+CD57+ T cells (not recorded which) from PBMCs. The receptors derive from a human donor with aplastic anemia. Both conserved end residues are part of each CDR3. The order of the fields is clone size, V gene, J gene, D gene, CDR3 DNA, CDR3 protein. The D gene is left open where the match is weak. Not every row has a clone size; where given, it reads once, few, many or a size class.

clone size: few; V gene: TRBV6-5; J gene: TRBJ2-7; D gene: NA; CDR3 DNA: TGTGCCAGCAGTTACGGGGAGGGGGCTTACGAGCAGTACTTC; CDR3 protein: CASSYGEGAYEQYF
clone size: NA; V gene: TRBV10-3; J gene: TRBJ1-2; D gene: TRBD1; CDR3 DNA: TGTGCCATCAGTGGAAGGACAGGGATGTCTGGCTACACCTTC; CDR3 protein: CAISGRTGMSGYTF
clone size: many; V gene: TRBV2; J gene: TRBJ1-5; D gene: NA; CDR3 DNA: TGTGCCAGCACCGGGAATGGCAATCAGCCCCAGCATTTT; CDR3 protein: CASTGNGNQPQHF
clone size: many; V gene: TRBV5-5; J gene: TRBJ2-7; D gene: NA; CDR3 DNA: TGTGCCAGCAGCTCTCGATCCCCCTACGAGCAGTACTTC; CDR3 protein: CASSSRSPYEQYF
clone size: NA; V gene: TRBV19; J gene: TRBJ2-2; D gene: NA; CDR3 DNA: TGTGCCAGTAGTATAGGCAGGGCCGGGGAGCTGTTTTTT; CDR3 protein: CASSIGRAGELFF
clone size: NA; V gene: TRBV24-1; J gene: TRBJ2-7; D gene: NA; CDR3 DNA: TGTGCCAGCAGTTTTGTCGGAAGTAGCTCCTACGAGCAGTACTTC; CDR3 protein: CASSFVGSSSYEQYF
clone size: NA; V gene: TRBV19; J gene: TRBJ2-1; D gene: TRBD2; CDR3 DNA: TGTGCCAGTATTGACTCGGGGGGGCCCTCAAATGAGCAGTTCTTC; CDR3 protein: CASIDSGGPSNEQFF
clone size: few; V gene: TRBV12-3/TRBV12-4; J gene: TRBJ2-7; D gene: NA; CDR3 DNA: TGTGCCAGCAGCCCTTCTGGGATTGTGAACCCTAACTTC; CDR3 protein: CASSPSGIVNPNF
clone size: NA; V gene: TRBV2; J gene: TRBJ1-5; D gene: TRBD1; CDR3 DNA: TGTGCCAGCAGAGACAGGGGGCAGCCCCAGCATTTT; CDR3 protein: CASRDRGQPQHF
clone size: many; V gene: TRBV25-1; J gene: TRBJ1-1; D gene: NA; CDR3 DNA: TGTGCCAGCAGCGTGTTAAGGAACACTGAAGCTTTCTTT; CDR3 protein: CASSVLRNTEAFF
clone size: NA; V gene: TRBV6-5; J gene: TRBJ1-1; D gene: NA; CDR3 DNA: TGTGCCAGCAGTTACACCAGGCCTGGAAACACTGAAGCTTTCTTT; CDR3 protein: CASSYTRPGNTEAFF
clone size: NA; V gene: TRBV20-1; J gene: TRBJ2-4; D gene: NA; CDR3 DNA: TGCAGTGCTAGCACACCGGCGAGGGAGGTAGCCAAAAACATTCAGTACTTC; CDR3 protein: CSASTPAREVAKNIQYF
clone size: NA; V gene: TRBV7-8; J gene: TRBJ1-6; D gene: TRBD1; CDR3 DNA: TGTGCCAGCAGCTTAGCAGGGGGGACAGGGGTTACTTCACCCCTCCACTTT; CDR3 protein: CASSLAGGTGVTSPLHF
clone size: many; V gene: TRBV29-1; J gene: TRBJ1-3; D gene: NA; CDR3 DNA: TGCAGCGTTGACGCAGGGCCAATCTCTGGAAACACCATATATTTT; CDR3 protein: CSVDAGPISGNTIYF
clone size: NA; V gene: TRBV9; J gene: TRBJ2-3; D gene: TRBD2; CDR3 DNA: TGTGCCAGCAGCTCCCGGGGACTAACCACAGATACGCAGTATTTT; CDR3 protein: CASSSRGLTTDTQYF
clone size: many; V gene: TRBV11-2; J gene: TRBJ2-7; D gene: TRBD1; CDR3 DNA: TGTGCCAGCAGCCTAACAGGGGCCTCCTACGAGCAGTACTTC; CDR3 protein: CASSLTGASYEQYF
clone size: many; V gene: TRBV19; J gene: TRBJ2-7; D gene: NA; CDR3 DNA: TGTGCCAGTAGTGCAGCATCAGAACAGCAGTACTTC; CDR3 protein: CASSAASEQQYF
clone size: few; V gene: TRBV3-1; J gene: TRBJ1-1; D gene: NA; CDR3 DNA: TGTGCCAGCAGCCAAGGTAGTAAGGGCGGGACTGAAGCTTTCTTT; CDR3 protein: CASSQGSKGGTEAFF
clone size: NA; V gene: TRBV20-1; J gene: TRBJ1-2; D gene: NA; CDR3 DNA: TGCAGTGCACGTGGGGCGGGGGACTATGGCTACACCTTC; CDR3 protein: CSARGAGDYGYTF
clone size: NA; V gene: TRBV5-1; J gene: TRBJ1-1; D gene: NA; CDR3 DNA: TGCGCCAGCTCTAGTGGGGGAGTGAACACTGAAGCTTTCTTT; CDR3 protein: CASSSGGVNTEAFF
clone size: NA; V gene: TRBV27; J gene: TRBJ2-7; D gene: NA; CDR3 DNA: TGTGCCAGCAGCCCGGACGCCACCTACGAGCAGTACTTC; CDR3 protein: CASSPDATYEQYF
clone size: NA; V gene: TRBV2; J gene: TRBJ2-5; D gene: TRBD2; CDR3 DNA: TGTGCCAGCAGTTCCGGGACTAGCGGAGGGTTCCAGTACTTC; CDR3 protein: CASSSGTSGGFQYF
clone size: many; V gene: TRBV20-1; J gene: TRBJ1-6; D gene: NA; CDR3 DNA: TGCAGTGCGTTAGGCGGCAATTCACCCCTCCACTTT; CDR3 protein: CSALGGNSPLHF
clone size: many; V gene: TRBV2; J gene: TRBJ1-2; D gene: NA; CDR3 DNA: TGTGCCAGCAGCGAATCTCCCCATACAGTATATGGCTACACCTTC; CDR3 protein: CASSESPHTVYGYTF
clone size: few; V gene: TRBV7-9; J gene: TRBJ2-1; D gene: NA; CDR3 DNA: TGTGCCAGCAGCTTTGTCTCCTACAATGAGCAGTTCTTC; CDR3 protein: CASSFVSYNEQFF
clone size: NA; V gene: TRBV11-1; J gene: TRBJ2-3; D gene: TRBD2; CDR3 DNA: TGTGCCAGCAGCCCCCCTCCTGGAGCGGGAGTATCGGATACGCAGTATTTT; CDR3 protein: CASSPPPGAGVSDTQYF
clone size: NA; V gene: TRBV6-1; J gene: TRBJ1-3; D gene: NA; CDR3 DNA: TGTGCCAGCAGGAATGGAAACACCATATATTTT; CDR3 protein: CASRNGNTIYF
clone size: many; V gene: TRBV29-1; J gene: TRBJ1-2; D gene: NA; CDR3 DNA: TGCAGCGTTGCCTATTCCCAAGGCGGCTACACCTTC; CDR3 protein: CSVAYSQGGYTF
clone size: many; V gene: TRBV29-1; J gene: TRBJ2-2; D gene: TRBD1; CDR3 DNA: TGCAGCACGACAGGGAGAAGTACCGGGGAGCTGTTTTTT; CDR3 protein: CSTTGRSTGELFF
clone size: NA; V gene: TRBV19; J gene: TRBJ1-5; D gene: TRBD1; CDR3 DNA: TGTGCCAGTAGTGGACAGGGCGCCAATGAGCCCCAGCATTTT; CDR3 protein: CASSGQGANEPQHF
clone size: many; V gene: TRBV20-1; J gene: TRBJ1-6; D gene: NA; CDR3 DNA: TGCAGTGCTAGGGTGACAGAGTATAATTCACCCCTCCACTTT; CDR3 protein: CSARVTEYNSPLHF
clone size: many; V gene: TRBV29-1; J gene: TRBJ2-1; D gene: NA; CDR3 DNA: TGCAGCGTTGTCGATCCGATTAGCTCCTACAATGAGCAGTTCTTC; CDR3 protein: CSVVDPISSYNEQFF
clone size: NA; V gene: TRBV20-1; J gene: TRBJ1-4; D gene: NA; CDR3 DNA: TGCAGTGCTAGCTTCAGGCATAATGAAAAACTGTTTTTT; CDR3 protein: CSASFRHNEKLFF
clone size: NA; V gene: TRBV7-2; J gene: TRBJ1-5; D gene: NA; CDR3 DNA: TGTGCCAGCAGCTTCAGGGATGGTCAGCCCCAGCATTTT; CDR3 protein: CASSFRDGQPQHF
clone size: few; V gene: TRBV25-1; J gene: TRBJ1-2; D gene: TRBD1; CDR3 DNA: TGTGCCAGCTCACCATACAGGGGAGAGGACTATGGCTACACCTTC; CDR3 protein: CASSPYRGEDYGYTF
clone size: many; V gene: TRBV5-1; J gene: TRBJ2-7; D gene: NA; CDR3 DNA: TGCGCCAGCAGCTTGGCCTCTGGGCATGCGAGCTCCTACGAGCAGTACTTC; CDR3 protein: CASSLASGHASSYEQYF
clone size: few; V gene: TRBV12-3/TRBV12-4; J gene: TRBJ1-5; D gene: TRBD1; CDR3 DNA: TGTGCCAGCAGTTCCAGGGGGGTTATTAGTCAGCCCCAGCATTTT; CDR3 protein: CASSSRGVISQPQHF
clone size: NA; V gene: TRBV7-9; J gene: TRBJ2-7; D gene: NA; CDR3 DNA: TGTGCCAGCAGCCACGCAGGGTCCCACGAGCAGTACTTC; CDR3 protein: CASSHAGSHEQYF
clone size: NA; V gene: TRBV11-1; J gene: TRBJ2-1; D gene: NA; CDR3 DNA: TGTGCCAGCAGCTTAGCTAGCACTACCAGGGAAGGGCAGTTCTTC; CDR3 protein: CASSLASTTREGQFF
clone size: NA; V gene: TRBV20-1; J gene: TRBJ2-5; D gene: TRBD2; CDR3 DNA: TGCAGTGCTAGACTCCAAGCGGGAGGTATCTCAGAGACCCAGTACTTC; CDR3 protein: CSARLQAGGISETQYF
clone size: few; V gene: TRBV11-1; J gene: TRBJ2-7; D gene: TRBD1; CDR3 DNA: TGTGCCAGCAGCCTAGAGCTGGGACAGAGAAACAACTACGAGCAGTACTTC; CDR3 protein: CASSLELGQRNNYEQYF